This T cell receptor beta chain appears in the sequencing data of a study of human T cells and chemical hapten exposure. Time point reported: patch test 2, 6 weeks after DPC sensitization. Treatment described: therapeutic diphenylcyclopropenone sensitization with weekly scalp DPC. This clonotype was found a few times. Using its own MiXCR run on the RACE reads, TCRdb lists one record per CDR3 protein. The table includes more than 110,000 distinct CDR3 sequences, over 9.5% detected once. The sample was whole blood, taken in connection with sensitization to the hapten diphenylcyclopropenone (DPC). The sequence was collected from a woman between 45 and 65 years old with alopecia areata. Some clones in this sample may be carry-over from other donors' samples.

The CDR3 DNA reads TGCGCCAGCAGCTTGACAGGGGCGATCTACGAGCAGTACTTC. It yields the protein CASSLTGAIYEQYF. The rearrangement joins TRBV5-1 to TRBJ2-7; 7 bases agree with TRBD1. The CDR3 runs to 14 residues. With V trimmed by 1 base and J by 3 bases, 4 bases remained unmatched. CDR1 and CDR2 (germline): SGHRS, YFSETQ. Using reference TRBV5-1 and TRBJ2-7 for the parts outside the CDR3, the full variable domain is KAGVTQTPRYLIKTRGQQVTLSCSPISGHRSVSWYQQTPGQGLQFLFEYFSETQRNKGNFPGRFSGRQFSNSRSEMNVSTLELGDSALYLCASSLTGAIYEQYFGPGTRLTVT.